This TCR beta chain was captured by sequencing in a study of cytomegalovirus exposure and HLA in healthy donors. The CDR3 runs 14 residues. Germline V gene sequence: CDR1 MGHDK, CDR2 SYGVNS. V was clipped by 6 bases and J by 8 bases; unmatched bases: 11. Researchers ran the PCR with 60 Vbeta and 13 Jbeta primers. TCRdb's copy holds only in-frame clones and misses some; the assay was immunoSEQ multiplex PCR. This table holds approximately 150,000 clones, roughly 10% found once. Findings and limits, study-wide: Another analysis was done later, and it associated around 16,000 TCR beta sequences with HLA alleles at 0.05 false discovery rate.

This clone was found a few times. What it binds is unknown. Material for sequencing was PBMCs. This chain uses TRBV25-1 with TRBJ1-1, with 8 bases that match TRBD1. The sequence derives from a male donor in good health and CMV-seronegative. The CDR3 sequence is CASRKTGDRREAFF. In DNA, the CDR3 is TGTGCCAGCAGGAAGACAGGGGACCGCAGAGAAGCTTTCTTT.